Described below is a single TCR beta chain sequence and its context. This sample was included in a study of blood T cell repertoires in COVID-19. The V end lost 6 bases, the J end lost 0 bases, and 12 bases lay between the germline ends. The germline V gene encodes CDR1 MNHEY and CDR2 SVGAGI. CDR3 length: 14 residues. Some clones are missing from TCRdb's copy, which holds only in-frame ones; the method was immunoSEQ multiplex PCR. The sample holds 180,000 or so clones; about 80% are singletons and the top ten take around 6.9%. The V call is TRBV6-5, the J call TRBJ2-7; the D gene is possibly TRBD1 (5 bases). The clonotype originates from a human donor with acute or convalescent COVID-19. The donor label of this sample is uncertain. Sequenced sample: peripheral blood. For the CDR3, the DNA is TGTGCCAGCAGCCGACAGTGGAGCTCCTACGAGCAGTACTTC. This encodes CASSRQWSSYEQYF.